The TCR beta chain described here comes from a study of blood T cell repertoires in COVID-19. Study overall: Sites across the United States, Italy and Spain contributed samples from acute and convalescent COVID-19. T cells, B-cell-depleted T cells, or PBMCs provided the cDNA or gDNA that served as material.

The CDR3 extends over 14 amino acids. J was trimmed by 4 bases and V by 4 bases; bases with no gene match: 4. In germline, CDR1 is ENHRY, CDR2 SYGVKD. Enrolled through a virtual design, the participants were between roughly 18 and 90 years of age and came from around 25 US areas. Participants were placed into cohorts based on the clinical history they reported. Sequencing was performed with immunoSEQ multiplex PCR; in TCRdb, only in-frame clones are kept and a portion is missing. Among about 200,000 clones listed, roughly 80% were seen once. The chain joins TRBV10-3 to TRBJ2-5; 9 bases agree with TRBD2. The receptor was derived from a woman aged 60 to 75 with acute COVID-19. The source material was PBMCs or T cells enriched from blood (not recorded which). Here the CDR3 reads CAISVGTSRETQYF. The CDR3 DNA is TGTGCCATCAGTGTTGGGACTAGCAGAGAGACCCAGTACTTC.